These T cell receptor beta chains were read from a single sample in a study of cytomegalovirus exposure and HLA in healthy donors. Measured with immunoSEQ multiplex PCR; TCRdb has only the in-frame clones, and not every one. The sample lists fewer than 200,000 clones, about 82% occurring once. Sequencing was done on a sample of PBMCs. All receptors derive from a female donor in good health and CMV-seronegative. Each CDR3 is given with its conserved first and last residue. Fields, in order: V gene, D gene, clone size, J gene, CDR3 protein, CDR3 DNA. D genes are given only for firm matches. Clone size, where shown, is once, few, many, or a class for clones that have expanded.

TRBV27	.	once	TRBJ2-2	CASSLGQTTGELFF	TGTGCCAGCAGTTTAGGACAAACCACCGGGGAGCTGTTTTTT
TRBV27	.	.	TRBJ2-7	CASSSGRKSYEQYF	TGTGCCAGCAGTTCAGGGAGGAAGTCCTACGAGCAGTACTTC
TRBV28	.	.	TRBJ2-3	CATRRGAPSTDTQYF	TGTGCCACCCGGAGGGGTGCGCCAAGCACAGATACGCAGTATTTT
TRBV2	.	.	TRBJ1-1	CASRNRAGGGTEAFF	TGTGCCAGCAGGAACAGGGCAGGTGGGGGCACTGAAGCTTTCTTT
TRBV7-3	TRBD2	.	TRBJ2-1	CASSLNPTSAPSSYNEQFF	TGTGCCAGCAGCTTAAACCCGACTAGCGCCCCTAGCTCCTACAATGAGCAGTTCTTC
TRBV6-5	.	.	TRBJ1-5	CASTRLGGNQPQHF	TGTGCCAGCACCAGGTTGGGAGGCAATCAGCCCCAGCATTTT
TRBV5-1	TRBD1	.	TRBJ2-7	CASSSTGQGVYEQYF	TGCGCCAGCAGCTCCACGGGACAGGGGGTGTACGAGCAGTACTTC
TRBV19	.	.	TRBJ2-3	CASSAGTYTDTQYF	TGTGCCAGTAGCGCGGGGACTTACACAGATACGCAGTATTTT
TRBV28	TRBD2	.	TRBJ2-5	CASSTAGAIQETQYF	TGTGCCAGCAGTACAGCGGGGGCGATCCAAGAGACCCAGTACTTC
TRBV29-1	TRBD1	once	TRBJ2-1	CSVPAGTGDVNEQFF	TGCAGCGTTCCCGCCGGGACAGGGGACGTCAATGAGCAGTTCTTC
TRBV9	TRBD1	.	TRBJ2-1	CASSLRGQGLNEQFF	TGTGCCAGCAGCCTCAGAGGACAGGGGTTGAATGAGCAGTTCTTC
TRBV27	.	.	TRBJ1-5	CASSSSTRGNQPQHF	TGTGCCAGCAGTTCCTCGACTAGAGGCAATCAGCCCCAGCATTTT
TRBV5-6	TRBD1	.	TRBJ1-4	CASSLLRDRDEKLFF	TGTGCCAGCAGCTTGCTCCGGGACAGGGATGAAAAACTGTTTTTT
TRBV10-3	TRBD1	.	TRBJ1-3	CAISADRLSSGNTIYF	TGTGCCATCAGTGCGGACAGGCTCAGCTCTGGAAACACCATATATTTT
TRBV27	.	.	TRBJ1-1	CASSLRRSVNTEAFF	TGTGCCAGCAGTTTGCGGCGGTCCGTGAACACTGAAGCTTTCTTT
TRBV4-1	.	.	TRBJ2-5	CATSRTGGETQYF	TGCGCCACCAGCCGGACGGGCGGGGAGACCCAGTACTTC
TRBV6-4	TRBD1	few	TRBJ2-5	CASSVVEDRVLQETQYF	TGTGCCAGCAGTGTAGTGGAAGACAGGGTACTACAAGAGACCCAGTACTTC
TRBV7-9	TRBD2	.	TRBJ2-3	CASSRGTSGTDTQYF	TGTGCCAGCAGCCGCGGGACTAGCGGTACAGATACGCAGTATTTT
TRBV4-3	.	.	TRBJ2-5	CASSQGVNKRSKETQYF	TGCGCCAGCAGCCAAGGAGTTAACAAGAGGTCAAAAGAGACCCAGTACTTC
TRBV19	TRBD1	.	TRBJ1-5	CASSKLSDRGYQPQHF	TGTGCCAGTAGTAAACTTTCGGACAGGGGGTATCAGCCCCAGCATTTT
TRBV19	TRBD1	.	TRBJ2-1	CASSIQDRVDSYNEQFF	TGTGCCAGTAGTATCCAGGACAGGGTAGACTCCTACAATGAGCAGTTCTTC
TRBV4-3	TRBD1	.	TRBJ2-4	CASSQGTGGGNSQYF	TGCGCCAGCAGCCAAGGGACAGGGGGCGGGAACAGTCAGTACTTC
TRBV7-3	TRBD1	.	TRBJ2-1	CASSFPGQENNEQFF	TGTGCCAGCAGCTTTCCGGGACAGGAAAACAATGAGCAGTTCTTC
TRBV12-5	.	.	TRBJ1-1	CASGLRLRVGGEGPPLEAFF	TGTGCTAGTGGTTTGCGCCTGAGGGTGGGGGGGGAAGGGCCACCTCTGGAAGCTTTCTTT
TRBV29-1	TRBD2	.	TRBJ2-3	CSVERTSGGRDTQYF	TGCAGCGTTGAGAGGACTAGCGGGGGTCGCGATACGCAGTATTTT
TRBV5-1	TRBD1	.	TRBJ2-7	CASGTGEYEQYF	TGCGCCAGCGGGACAGGGGAGTACGAGCAGTACTTC
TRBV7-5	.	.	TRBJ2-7	CVRTVNRKGGGSYEQYF	TGTGTCAGAACTGTTAATCGAAAGGGAGGGGGATCCTACGAGCAGTACTTC
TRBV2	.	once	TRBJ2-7	CASSVDRFSYEQYF	TGTGCCAGCAGTGTAGACAGGTTCTCCTACGAGCAGTACTTC
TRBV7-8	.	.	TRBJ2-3	CASSFSTDTQYF	TGTGCCAGCAGCTTTTCAACAGATACGCAGTATTTT
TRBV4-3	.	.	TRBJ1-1	CASSQGQGVEAFF	TGCGCCAGCAGCCAAGGACAAGGCGTTGAAGCTTTCTTT
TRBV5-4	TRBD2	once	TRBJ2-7	CASSPGGQESSYEQYF	TGTGCCAGCAGCCCGGGAGGACAAGAGTCCTCCTACGAGCAGTACTTC
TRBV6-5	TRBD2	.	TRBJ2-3	CASSSSSGGTYTQYF	TGTGCCAGCAGTTCCTCTAGCGGGGGGACCTATACGCAGTATTTT
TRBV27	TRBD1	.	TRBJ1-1	CASGPNTGGPQRLAFF	TGTGCCAGCGGACCAAATACAGGGGGCCCCCAAAGGCTAGCTTTCTTT
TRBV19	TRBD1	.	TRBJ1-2	CASRPTGGYVYGYTF	TGTGCCAGCAGACCCACAGGGGGCTATGTGTATGGCTACACCTTC
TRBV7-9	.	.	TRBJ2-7	CASSLAGNYEQYF	TGTGCCAGCAGCTTAGCCGGGAACTACGAGCAGTACTTC
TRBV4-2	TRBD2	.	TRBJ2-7	CASSQERIAGPYSYEQYF	TGTGCCAGCAGCCAAGAGAGGATAGCGGGACCCTACTCCTACGAGCAGTACTTC
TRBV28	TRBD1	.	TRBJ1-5	CASSRNPTGGNQPQHF	TGTGCCAGCAGTCGAAACCCCACAGGGGGAAATCAGCCCCAGCATTTT
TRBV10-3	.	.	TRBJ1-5	CAISEADSSNQPQHF	TGTGCCATCAGTGAGGCGGACAGTAGCAATCAGCCCCAGCATTTT
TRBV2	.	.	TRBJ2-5	CASRRETQYF	TGTGCCAGCAGGAGGGAGACCCAGTACTTC
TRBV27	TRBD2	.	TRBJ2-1	CASSLGAGTSGFSYNEQFF	TGTGCCAGCAGTTTAGGCGCCGGGACTAGCGGGTTCTCCTACAATGAGCAGTTCTTC